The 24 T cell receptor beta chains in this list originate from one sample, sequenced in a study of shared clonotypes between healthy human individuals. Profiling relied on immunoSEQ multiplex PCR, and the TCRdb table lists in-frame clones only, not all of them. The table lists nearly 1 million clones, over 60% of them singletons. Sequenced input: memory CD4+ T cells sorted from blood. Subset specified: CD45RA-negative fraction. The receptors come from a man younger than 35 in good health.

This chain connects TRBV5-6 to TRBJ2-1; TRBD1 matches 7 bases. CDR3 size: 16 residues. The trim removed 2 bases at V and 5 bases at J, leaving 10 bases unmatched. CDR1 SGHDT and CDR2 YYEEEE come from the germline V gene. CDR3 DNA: TGTGCCAGCAGCTTAATGACAGGGAAGAGTAACAATGAGCAGTTCTTC. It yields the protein CASSLMTGKSNNEQFF.

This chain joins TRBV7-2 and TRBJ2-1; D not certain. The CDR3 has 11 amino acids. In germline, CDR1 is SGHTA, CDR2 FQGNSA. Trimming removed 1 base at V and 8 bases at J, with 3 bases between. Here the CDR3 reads CASSLVYEQFF. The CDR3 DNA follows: TGTGCCAGCAGCTTAGTCTATGAGCAGTTCTTC.

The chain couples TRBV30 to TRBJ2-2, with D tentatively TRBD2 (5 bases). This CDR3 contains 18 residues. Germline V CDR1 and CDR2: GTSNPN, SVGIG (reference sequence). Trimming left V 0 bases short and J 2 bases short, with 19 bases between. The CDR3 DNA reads TGTGCCTGGAGTGTCCCCCGGCCCGCCCGGGAAAACACCGGGGAGCTGTTTTTT. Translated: CAWSVPRPARENTGELFF.

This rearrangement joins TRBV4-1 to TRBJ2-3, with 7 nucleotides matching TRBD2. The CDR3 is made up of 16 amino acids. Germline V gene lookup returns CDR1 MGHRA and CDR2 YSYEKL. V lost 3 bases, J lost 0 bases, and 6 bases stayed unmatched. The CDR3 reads CASSHGAGKSTDTQYF. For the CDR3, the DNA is TGCGCCAGCAGCCACGGAGCGGGAAAAAGCACAGATACGCAGTATTTT.

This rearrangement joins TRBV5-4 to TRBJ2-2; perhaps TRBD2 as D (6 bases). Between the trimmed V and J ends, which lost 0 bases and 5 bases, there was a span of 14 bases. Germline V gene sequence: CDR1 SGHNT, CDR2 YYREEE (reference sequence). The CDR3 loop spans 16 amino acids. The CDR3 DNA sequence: TGTGCCAGCAGCTTGGCCGCGGGAATGGGTACCGGGGAGCTGTTTTTT. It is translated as CASSLAAGMGTGELFF.

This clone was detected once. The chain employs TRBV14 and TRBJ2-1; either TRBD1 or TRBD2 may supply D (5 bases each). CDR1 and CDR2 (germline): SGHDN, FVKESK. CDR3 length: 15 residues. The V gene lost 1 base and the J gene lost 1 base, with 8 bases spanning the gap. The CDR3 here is CASSQGRESYNEQFF. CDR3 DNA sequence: TGTGCCAGCAGCCAAGGCAGGGAGTCCTACAATGAGCAGTTCTTC. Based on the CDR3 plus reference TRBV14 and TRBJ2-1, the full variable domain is EAGVTQFPSHSVIEKGQTVTLRCDPISGHDNLYWYRRVMGKEIKFLLHFVKESKQDESGMPNNRFLAERTGGTYSTLKVQPAELEDSGVYFCASSQGRESYNEQFFGPGTRLTVL.

The CDR3 region has the DNA TGTGCCTGGAGCGCGACAGGGCGTTCTACCTACGAGCAGTACTTC. Translation gives CAWSATGRSTYEQYF. This rearrangement joins TRBV30 to TRBJ2-7; 7 bases line up with TRBD1. CDR1 is GTSNPN, CDR2 SVGIG, per germline (reference sequence). V shed 3 bases and J 2 bases; nucleotides not matched to a gene: 10. The CDR3 loop spans 15 amino acids.

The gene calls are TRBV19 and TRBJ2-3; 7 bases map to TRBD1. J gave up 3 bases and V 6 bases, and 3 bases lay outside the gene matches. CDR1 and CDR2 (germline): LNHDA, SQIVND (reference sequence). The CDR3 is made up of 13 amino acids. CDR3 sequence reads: CASRDRTTDTQYF. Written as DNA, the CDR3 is TGTGCCAGTAGGGACAGGACGACAGATACGCAGTATTTT.

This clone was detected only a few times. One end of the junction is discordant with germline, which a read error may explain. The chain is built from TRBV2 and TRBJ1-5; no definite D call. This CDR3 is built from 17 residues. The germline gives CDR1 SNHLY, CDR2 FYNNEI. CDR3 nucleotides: TGTGCCAGCACTGAAAACGGCCCGAGTTATAGCAATCAGCCCCAGCATTTT. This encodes CASTENGPSYSNQPQHF.

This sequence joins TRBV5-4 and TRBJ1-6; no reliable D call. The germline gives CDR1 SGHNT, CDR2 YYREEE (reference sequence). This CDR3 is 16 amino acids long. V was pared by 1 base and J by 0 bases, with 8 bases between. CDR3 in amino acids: CASSLLTNSYNSPLHF. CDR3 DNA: TGTGCCAGCAGCTTGTTAACAAACTCCTATAATTCACCCCTCCACTTT.

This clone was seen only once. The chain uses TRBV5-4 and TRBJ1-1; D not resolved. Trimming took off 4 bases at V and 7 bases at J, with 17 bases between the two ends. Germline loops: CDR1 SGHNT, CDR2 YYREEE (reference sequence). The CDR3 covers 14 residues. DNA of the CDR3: TGTGCCAGCAGCCGCGACCGCGGTTTTCTTGAAGCTTTCTTT. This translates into CASSRDRGFLEAFF.

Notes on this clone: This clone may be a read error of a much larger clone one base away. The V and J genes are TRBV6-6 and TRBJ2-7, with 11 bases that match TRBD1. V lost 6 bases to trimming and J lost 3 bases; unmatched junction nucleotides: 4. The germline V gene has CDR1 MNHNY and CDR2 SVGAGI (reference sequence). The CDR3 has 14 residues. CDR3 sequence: CASRSGTGGYEQYF. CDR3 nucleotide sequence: TGTGCCAGCAGATCCGGGACAGGGGGCTACGAGCAGTACTTC.

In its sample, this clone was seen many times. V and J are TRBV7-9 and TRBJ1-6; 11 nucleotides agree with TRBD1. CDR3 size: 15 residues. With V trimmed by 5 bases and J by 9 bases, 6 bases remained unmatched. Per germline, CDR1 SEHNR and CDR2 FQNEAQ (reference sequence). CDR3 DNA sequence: TGTGCCAGCAGCACCGGACAGGGGGCAGGTTCACCCCTCCACTTT. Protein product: CASSTGQGAGSPLHF.

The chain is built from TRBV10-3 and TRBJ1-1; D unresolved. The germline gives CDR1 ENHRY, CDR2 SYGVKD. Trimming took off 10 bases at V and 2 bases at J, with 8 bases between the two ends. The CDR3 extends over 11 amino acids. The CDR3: CATRGNTEAFF. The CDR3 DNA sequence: TGTGCCACACGGGGAAACACTGAAGCTTTCTTT.

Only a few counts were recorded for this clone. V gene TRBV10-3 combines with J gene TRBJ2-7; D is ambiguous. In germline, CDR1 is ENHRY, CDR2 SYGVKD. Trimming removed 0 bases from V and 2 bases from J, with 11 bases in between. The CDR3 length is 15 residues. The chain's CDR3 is CAISESSVQTYEQYF. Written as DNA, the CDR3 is TGTGCCATCAGTGAGTCAAGCGTTCAAACCTACGAGCAGTACTTC.

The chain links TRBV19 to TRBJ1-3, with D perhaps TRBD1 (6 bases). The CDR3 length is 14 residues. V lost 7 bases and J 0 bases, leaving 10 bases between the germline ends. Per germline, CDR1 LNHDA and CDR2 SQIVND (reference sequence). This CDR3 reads CASIDRNSGNTIYF. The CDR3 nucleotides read TGTGCCAGTATCGACAGGAACTCTGGAAACACCATATATTTT.

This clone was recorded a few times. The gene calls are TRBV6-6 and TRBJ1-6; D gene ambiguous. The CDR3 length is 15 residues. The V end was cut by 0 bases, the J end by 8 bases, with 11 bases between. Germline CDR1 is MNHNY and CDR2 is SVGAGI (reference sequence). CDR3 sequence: CASSYSNDVDSPLHF. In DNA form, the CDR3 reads TGTGCCAGCAGTTACTCGAATGACGTCGATTCACCCCTCCACTTT.

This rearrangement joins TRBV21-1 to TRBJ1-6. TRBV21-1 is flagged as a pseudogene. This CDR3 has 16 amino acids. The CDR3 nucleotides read TGTGCCAGCAGCGAGCTTATCCTGGGATCAAATTCACCCCTCCACTTT. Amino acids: CASSELILGSNSPLHF.

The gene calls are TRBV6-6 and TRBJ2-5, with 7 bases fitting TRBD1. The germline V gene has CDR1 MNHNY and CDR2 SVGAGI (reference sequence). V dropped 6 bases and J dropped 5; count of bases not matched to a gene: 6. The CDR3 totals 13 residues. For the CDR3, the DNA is TGTGCCAGCAGACCAACAGGGGCCGAGACCCAGTACTTC. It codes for CASRPTGAETQYF.

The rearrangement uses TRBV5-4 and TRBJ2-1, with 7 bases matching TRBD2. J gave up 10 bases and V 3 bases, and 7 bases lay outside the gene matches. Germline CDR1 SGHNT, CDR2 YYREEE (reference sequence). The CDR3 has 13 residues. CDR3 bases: TGTGCCAGCAGCTCTCGACTAGCAAAGGAGCAGTTCTTC. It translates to CASSSRLAKEQFF.

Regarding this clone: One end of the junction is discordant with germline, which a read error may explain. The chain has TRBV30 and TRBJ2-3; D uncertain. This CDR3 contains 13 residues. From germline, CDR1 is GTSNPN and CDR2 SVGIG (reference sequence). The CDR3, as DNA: TGTGCCTGGATTAAGGATTCCACATATACGCAGTATTTT. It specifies CAWIKDSTYTQYF.

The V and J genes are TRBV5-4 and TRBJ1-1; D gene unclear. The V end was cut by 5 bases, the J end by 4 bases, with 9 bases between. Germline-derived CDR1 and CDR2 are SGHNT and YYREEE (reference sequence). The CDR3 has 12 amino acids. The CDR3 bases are TGTGCCAGCAGTCTGGACGCCACTGAAGCTTTCTTT. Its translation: CASSLDATEAFF.

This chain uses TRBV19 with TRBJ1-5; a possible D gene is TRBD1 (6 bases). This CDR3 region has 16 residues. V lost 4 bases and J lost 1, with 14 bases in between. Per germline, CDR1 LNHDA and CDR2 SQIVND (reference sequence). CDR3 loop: CASSSGDKWSNQPQHF. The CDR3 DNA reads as TGTGCCAGTAGTAGCGGGGACAAATGGAGCAATCAGCCCCAGCATTTT. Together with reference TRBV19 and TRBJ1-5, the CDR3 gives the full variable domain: DGGITQSPKYLFRKEGQNVTLSCEQNLNHDAMYWYRQDPGQGLRLIYYSQIVNDFQKGDIAEGYSVSREKKESFPLTVTSAQKNPTAFYLCASSSGDKWSNQPQHFGDGTRLSIL.

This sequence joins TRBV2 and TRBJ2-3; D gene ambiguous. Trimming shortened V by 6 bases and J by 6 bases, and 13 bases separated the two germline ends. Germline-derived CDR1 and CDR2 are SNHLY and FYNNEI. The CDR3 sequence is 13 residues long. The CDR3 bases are TGTGCCAGCAGGAACGGACCGTTGGATACGCAGTATTTT. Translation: CASRNGPLDTQYF.